This record looks at one T cell receptor (beta chain) sequence and its context. As yet, its antigen is unknown. The data were taken from a study of cytomegalovirus exposure and HLA in healthy donors. The PCR was carried out with 60 Vbeta primers and 13 Jbeta primers. Assay: immunoSEQ multiplex PCR; the TCRdb copy retains only in-frame clones and omits some. The table includes hundreds of thousands of clones, about 89% detected once. Findings of the study overall: Some V segments (TRBV6-2 and TRBV6-3 among them) were excluded as indistinguishable. Solely CMV serostatus was available to characterize immune exposure.

The CDR3 covers 13 residues. Trimming took 8 bases from V and 0 from J, leaving 7 bases between them. Germline V gene lookup returns CDR1 SGHNT and CDR2 YENEEA. The sample was PBMCs. The TCR comes from a woman aged 18-29 years in good health and CMV-seronegative. The chain joins TRBV11-3 to TRBJ2-2, with D unclear. CDR3 residues: CASGLSNTGELFF. In nucleotides, the CDR3 is TGTGCCAGCGGGCTTTCGAACACCGGGGAGCTGTTTTTT.